The present T cell receptor beta chain was sequenced within a study of T-cell memory formation after mild COVID-19. TCRdb processed the 5' RACE reads anew with MiXCR; each CDR3 protein has one entry. The repertoire holds roughly 250,000 distinct CDR3 sequences, with less than 20% as singletons. This clonotype appeared many times. V lost 3 bases, J lost 2 bases, and 16 bases lay in between. The CDR3 sequence is 16 residues long. The germline V gene encodes CDR1 SGHRS and CDR2 YFSETQ. V usage is TRBV5-1 and J usage is TRBJ2-3; possible D gene TRBD2, 7 bases. This clonotype was obtained from a young man who had mild COVID-19 (a few samples of this study predate the infection). Cell type and time point are not known. Input material: PBMCs or a T cell subset sorted from them (not recorded which). CDR3 in DNA: TGCGCCAGCAGCTATTCGGGGGGCCTCCTCACAGATACGCAGTATTTT. This translates into CASSYSGGLLTDTQYF.